The rows below give T cell receptor beta chains drawn from one sample of a study of identical twins. TCRdb re-called the 5' RACE reads with MiXCR, one entry per CDR3 protein. Of more than 400,000 distinct CDR3 sequences in the sample, 13% to 15% were seen once. This sample also belongs to another study, concerning yellow fever vaccine responses in identical twins.

Input material: CD4+ T cells sorted from blood. All receptors derive from a woman younger than 30 in good health. Both conserved end residues are part of each CDR3. D genes are given only for firm matches. Size is omitted from some rows. Given values are once, few, many or a class for expanded clones.

v_call	d_call	j_call	clone_size	cdr3_length	cdr3_aa	cdr3_nt
TRBV5-5	-	TRBJ1-2	-	12	CASSPNSYGYTF	TGTGCCAGCAGCCCAAACAGCTATGGCTACACCTTC
TRBV12-3/TRBV12-4	TRBD1	TRBJ2-7	few	14	CASTSRTGGYEQYF	TGTGCCAGCACCTCTAGGACAGGGGGCTACGAGCAGTACTTC
TRBV5-6	-	TRBJ2-2	many	14	CASSTYQNTGELFF	TGTGCCAGCAGCACCTACCAGAACACCGGGGAGCTGTTTTTT
TRBV24-1	TRBD2	TRBJ2-3	-	15	CATSGAGGGTDTQYF	TGTGCCACCAGCGGTGCGGGAGGTGGCACAGATACGCAGTATTTT
TRBV7-9	-	TRBJ2-2	-	16	CASSLTRVLDTGELFF	TGTGCCAGCAGCTTAACCCGGGTTTTGGACACCGGGGAGCTGTTTTTT
TRBV5-1	-	TRBJ2-3	-	14	CASSRVGSTDTQYF	TGCGCCAGCAGCCGGGTTGGTAGCACAGATACGCAGTATTTT
TRBV12-3/TRBV12-4	TRBD2	TRBJ2-3	many	17	CASSARLAGGQADTQYF	TGTGCCAGCAGTGCCAGACTAGCGGGGGGCCAAGCAGATACGCAGTATTTT
TRBV5-1	-	TRBJ2-5	-	15	CASSLDPSGGGTQYF	TGCGCCAGCAGCTTGGACCCCAGCGGTGGGGGGACCCAGTACTTC
TRBV12-3/TRBV12-4	TRBD1	TRBJ1-2	-	15	CASSPVQGFLLGYTF	TGTGCCAGCAGTCCAGTACAGGGGTTCCTTCTAGGCTACACCTTC
TRBV5-1	TRBD2	TRBJ2-2	-	15	CASSLWGGDTGELFF	TGCGCCAGCAGCTTGTGGGGGGGAGACACCGGGGAGCTGTTTTTT
TRBV4-2	TRBD2	TRBJ2-7	-	14	CASSQATSGTVQYF	TGTGCCAGCAGCCAAGCGACTAGCGGGACTGTGCAGTACTTC
TRBV7-8	TRBD1	TRBJ1-2	few	12	CASSTHRGGYTF	TGTGCCAGCAGCACGCACAGGGGCGGCTACACCTTC